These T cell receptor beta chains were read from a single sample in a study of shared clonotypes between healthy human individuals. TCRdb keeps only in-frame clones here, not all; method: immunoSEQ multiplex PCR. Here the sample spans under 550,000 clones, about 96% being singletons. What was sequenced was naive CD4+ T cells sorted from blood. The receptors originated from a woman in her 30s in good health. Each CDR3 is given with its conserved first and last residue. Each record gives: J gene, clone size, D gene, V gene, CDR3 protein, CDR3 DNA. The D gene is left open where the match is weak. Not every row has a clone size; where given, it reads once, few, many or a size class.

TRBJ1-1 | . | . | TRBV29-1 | CSVVRPMNTEAFF | TGCAGCGTTGTTCGACCCATGAACACTGAAGCTTTCTTT
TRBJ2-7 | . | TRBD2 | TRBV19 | CASSMGTSGYSYEQYF | TGTGCCAGTAGTATGGGGACTAGCGGCTACTCCTACGAGCAGTACTTC
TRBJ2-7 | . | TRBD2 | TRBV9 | CASSPRTSGSLDEQYF | TGTGCCAGCAGCCCCCGGACTAGCGGGAGTCTCGACGAGCAGTACTTC
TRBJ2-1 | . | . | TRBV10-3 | CAISVYDEQFF | TGTGCCATCAGTGTCTATGATGAGCAGTTCTTC
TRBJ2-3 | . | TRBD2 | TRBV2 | CASSGRAWDTQYF | TGTGCCAGTAGCGGGAGGGCTTGGGATACGCAGTATTTT
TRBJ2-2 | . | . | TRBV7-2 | CASSRQGRPTLSGELFF | TGTGCCAGCAGCCGGCAGGGGCGTCCCACACTCTCCGGGGAGCTGTTTTTT
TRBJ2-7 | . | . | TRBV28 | CASSPSGRGYEQYF | TGTGCCAGCAGTCCTTCGGGACGGGGCTACGAGCAGTACTTC
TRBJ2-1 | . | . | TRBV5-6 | CASSLELSSSYNEQFF | TGTGCCAGCAGCTTGGAACTCTCGAGCTCCTACAATGAGCAGTTCTTC
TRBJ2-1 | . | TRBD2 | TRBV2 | CASTRLAGVQLGPYNEQFF | TGTGCCAGCACTCGACTAGCGGGAGTACAGTTGGGGCCCTACAATGAGCAGTTCTTC
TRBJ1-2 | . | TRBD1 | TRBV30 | CAWRAGGDGYTF | TGTGCCTGGCGCGCAGGGGGGGATGGCTACACCTTC
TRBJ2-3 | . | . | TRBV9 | CASSVGVVTDTQYF | TGTGCCAGCAGCGTAGGAGTTGTCACAGATACGCAGTATTTT
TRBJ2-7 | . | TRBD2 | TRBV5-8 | CASSPLAGGTYEQYF | TGTGCCAGCAGCCCACTAGCGGGAGGAACCTACGAGCAGTACTTC
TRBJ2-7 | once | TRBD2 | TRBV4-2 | CASSQDRAGVYSEQYF | TGTGCCAGCAGCCAAGATAGGGCGGGAGTTTATTCCGAGCAGTACTTC
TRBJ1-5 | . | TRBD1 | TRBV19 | CASRRTGGQVQPQHF | TGTGCCAGTAGAAGAACAGGGGGTCAGGTTCAGCCCCAGCATTTT
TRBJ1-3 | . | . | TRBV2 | CASKTISGNTIYF | TGTGCCAGTAAGACAATCTCTGGAAACACCATATATTTT
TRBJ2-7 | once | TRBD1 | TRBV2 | CASSRDRGPYEQYF | TGTGCCAGCAGCCGGGACAGGGGGCCCTACGAGCAGTACTTC
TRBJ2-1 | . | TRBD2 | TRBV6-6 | CASSTIAGGRDNEQFF | TGTGCCAGCAGTACGATAGCGGGAGGGCGGGACAATGAGCAGTTCTTC
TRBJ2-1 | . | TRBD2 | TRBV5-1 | CASSRTSGSPNEQFF | TGCGCCAGCAGCCGTACTAGCGGGAGCCCCAATGAGCAGTTCTTC
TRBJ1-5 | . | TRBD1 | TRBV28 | CASSSAGQIQPQHF | TGTGCCAGCAGTTCCGCGGGACAGATTCAGCCCCAGCATTTT
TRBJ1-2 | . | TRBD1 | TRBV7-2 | CASSFYYIGGDGYTF | TGTGCCAGCAGCTTCTATTATATAGGGGGCGACGGCTACACCTTC
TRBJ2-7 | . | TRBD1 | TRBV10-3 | CATEGAAKAYEQYF | TGTGCCACCGAGGGGGCTGCGAAAGCCTACGAGCAGTACTTC
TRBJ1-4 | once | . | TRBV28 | CASSSGQLEKLFF | TGTGCCAGCAGTTCCGGACAGTTAGAAAAACTGTTTTTT
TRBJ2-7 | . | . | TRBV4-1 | CASSHPSRLPYEQYF | TGCGCCAGCAGCCACCCTTCGAGGCTTCCCTACGAGCAGTACTTC
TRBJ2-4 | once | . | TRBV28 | CASSLPGTGIQYF | TGTGCCAGCAGTTTACCCGGTACTGGGATTCAGTACTTC
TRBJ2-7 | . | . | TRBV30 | CAWSLAEGDEQYF | TGTGCCTGGAGCCTCGCTGAGGGGGACGAGCAGTACTTC
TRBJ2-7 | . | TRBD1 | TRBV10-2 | CASSDLGQGAGEQYF | TGCGCCAGCAGTGACCTGGGACAGGGGGCGGGTGAGCAGTACTTC
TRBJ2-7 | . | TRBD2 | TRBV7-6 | CASSLLAGDHEQYF | TGTGCCAGCAGCTTATTAGCGGGAGATCACGAGCAGTACTTC
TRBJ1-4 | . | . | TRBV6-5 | CASSTGATNEKLFF | TGTGCCAGCAGTACGGGTGCAACTAATGAAAAACTGTTTTTT
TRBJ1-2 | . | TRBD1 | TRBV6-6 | CASSRTGYGYTF | TGTGCCAGCAGTCGGACAGGGTATGGCTACACCTTC
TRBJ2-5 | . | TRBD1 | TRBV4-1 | CASSQAGQGETQYF | TGCGCCAGCAGCCAAGCAGGACAGGGCGAGACCCAGTACTTC
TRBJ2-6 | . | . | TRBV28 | CATSLGGYSGANVLTF | TGTGCCACCTCCCTAGGGGGGTACTCTGGGGCCAACGTCCTGACTTTC
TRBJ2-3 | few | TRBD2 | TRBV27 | CASSRTSGRTDTQYF | TGTGCCAGCAGTCGGACTAGCGGGAGAACAGATACGCAGTATTTT
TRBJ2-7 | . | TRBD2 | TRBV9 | CASSVSGGQYEQYF | TGTGCCAGCAGCGTATCGGGGGGTCAGTACGAGCAGTACTTC
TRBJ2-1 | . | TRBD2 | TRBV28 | CASSFRGTSANSYNEQFF | TGTGCCAGCAGTTTTCGGGGGACTAGCGCTAACTCCTACAATGAGCAGTTCTTC
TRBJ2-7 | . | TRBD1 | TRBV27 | CASSFRTGGHYEQYF | TGTGCCAGCAGTTTTAGGACAGGGGGACATTACGAGCAGTACTTC
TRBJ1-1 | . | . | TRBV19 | CASTLAGLNTEAFF | TGTGCCAGTACCTTGGCAGGGTTGAACACTGAAGCTTTCTTT
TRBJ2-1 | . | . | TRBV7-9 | CASSPGGGAGVGDFEQFF | TGTGCCAGCAGCCCAGGGGGCGGAGCGGGAGTCGGGGATTTTGAGCAGTTCTTC
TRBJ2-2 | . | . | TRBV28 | CASISPGWDTGELFF | TGTGCCAGCATCAGCCCAGGGTGGGACACCGGGGAGCTGTTTTTT
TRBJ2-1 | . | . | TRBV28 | CASSLASYNEQFF | TGTGCCAGCAGTTTGGCATCTTACAATGAGCAGTTCTTC
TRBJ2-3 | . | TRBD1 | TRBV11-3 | CASSWEDRGFTDTQYF | TGTGCCAGCAGCTGGGAAGACAGGGGATTCACAGATACGCAGTATTTT